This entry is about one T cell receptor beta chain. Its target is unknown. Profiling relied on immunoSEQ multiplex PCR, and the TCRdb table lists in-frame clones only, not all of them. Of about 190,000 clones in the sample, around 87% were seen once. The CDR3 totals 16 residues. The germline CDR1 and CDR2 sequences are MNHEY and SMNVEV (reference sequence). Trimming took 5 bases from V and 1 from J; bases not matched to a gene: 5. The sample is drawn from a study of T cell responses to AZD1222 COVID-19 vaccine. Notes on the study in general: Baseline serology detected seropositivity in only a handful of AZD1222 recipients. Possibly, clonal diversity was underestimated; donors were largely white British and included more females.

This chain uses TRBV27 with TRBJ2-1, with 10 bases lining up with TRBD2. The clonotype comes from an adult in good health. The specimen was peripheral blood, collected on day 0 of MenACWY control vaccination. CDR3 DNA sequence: TGTGCCAGCAGTCCCATTAGCGGGAGGTCCTACAATGAGCAGTTCTTC. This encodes CASSPISGRSYNEQFF.